This T cell receptor (beta chain) appears in the sequencing data of a study of blood T cell repertoires in COVID-19. In the study overall: Material from acute and convalescent COVID-19 was sourced from the United States, Italy and Spain.

This CDR3 is built from 14 residues. Germline CDR1 is MDHEN and CDR2 is SYDVKM. V was cut by 3 bases and J by 0 bases, with 8 bases left in between. The data were produced by immunoSEQ multiplex PCR, yet TCRdb's version contains in-frame clones alone and is incomplete. This sample carries some 240,000 clones, 88% of them seen once, and the ten largest clones take 10%. Comment on this clone: Other DNA variants within this sample encode the same CDR3.

Sequencing input: peripheral blood. The V gene is TRBV28, the J gene TRBJ1-2; D remains ambiguous. This receptor was obtained from a woman in her 70s with COVID-19, enrolled during active disease. The CDR3 protein is CASSLGASNYGYTF. The CDR3, as DNA: TGTGCCAGCAGTTTGGGAGCTTCTAACTATGGCTACACCTTC.